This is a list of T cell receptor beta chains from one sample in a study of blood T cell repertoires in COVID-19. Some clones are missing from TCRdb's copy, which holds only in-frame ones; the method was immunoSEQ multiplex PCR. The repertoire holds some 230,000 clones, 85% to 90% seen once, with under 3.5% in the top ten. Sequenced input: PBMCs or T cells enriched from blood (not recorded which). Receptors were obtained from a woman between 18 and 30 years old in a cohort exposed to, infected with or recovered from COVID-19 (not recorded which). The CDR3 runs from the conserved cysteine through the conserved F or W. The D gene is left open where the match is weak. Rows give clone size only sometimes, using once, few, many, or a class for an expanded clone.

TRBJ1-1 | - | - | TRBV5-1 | TGCGCCAGCAGCCTGAGTGGGGCCTGGAACACTGAAGCTTTCTTT | CASSLSGAWNTEAFF
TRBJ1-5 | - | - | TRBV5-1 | TGCGCCAGCAGCCCGGGGGCGGGGGGCAATCAGCCCCAGCATTTT | CASSPGAGGNQPQHF
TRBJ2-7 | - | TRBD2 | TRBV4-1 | TGCGCCAGCAGCCAGCACCCGACTAGCGGGAGCTCCTACGAGCAGTACTTC | CASSQHPTSGSSYEQYF
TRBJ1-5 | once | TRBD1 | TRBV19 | TGTGCCAGTAGGAGGGACAGGGCCTTCCGTCTCGATCAGCCCCAGCATTTT | CASRRDRAFRLDQPQHF
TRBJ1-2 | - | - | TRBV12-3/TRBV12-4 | TGTGCCAGCAGTCTTCAGGGCCTGGGTGGCTACACCTTC | CASSLQGLGGYTF
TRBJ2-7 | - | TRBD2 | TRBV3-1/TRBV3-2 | TGTGCCAGCAGCCAAGAACTAGCGGCCTCCTACGAGCAGTACTTC | CASSQELAASYEQYF
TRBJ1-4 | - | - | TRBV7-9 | TGTGCCAGCAGCCTCAGGGAAACTAATGAAAAACTGTTTTTT | CASSLRETNEKLFF
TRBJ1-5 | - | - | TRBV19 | TGTGCCAGTAGTTACAGGGAACGCAATCAGCCCCAGCATTTT | CASSYRERNQPQHF
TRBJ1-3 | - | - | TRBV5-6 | TGTGCCAGCAGCTTGGCAGGGGCCGGAAACACCATATATTTT | CASSLAGAGNTIYF
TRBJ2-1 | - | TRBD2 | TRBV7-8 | TGTGCCAGCAGCCAAAGGACTAGCGGGAGGAATTTAGGAAGGGTTGAGCAGTTCTTC | CASSQRTSGRNLGRVEQFF
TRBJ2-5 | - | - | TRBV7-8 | TGTGCCAGCAGCTTAAACAGGGAAATAGAGACCCAGTACTTC | CASSLNREIETQYF
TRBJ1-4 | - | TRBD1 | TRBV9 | TGTGCCAGCAGCCTAGACAGGGGGCTTAATGAAAAACTGTTTTTT | CASSLDRGLNEKLFF
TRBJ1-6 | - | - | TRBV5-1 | TGCGCCAGCAGATCTGGATCGGGGGATAATTCACCCCTCCACTTT | CASRSGSGDNSPLHF
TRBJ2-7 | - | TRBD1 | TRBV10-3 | TGTGCCATCAGCAACCCCGGGACAGGGGGCAGGTACGAGCAGTACTTC | CAISNPGTGGRYEQYF
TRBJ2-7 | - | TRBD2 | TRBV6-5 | TGTGCCAGCAGTTCCCTTGGACTAGCGGTCTACGAGCAGTACTTC | CASSSLGLAVYEQYF
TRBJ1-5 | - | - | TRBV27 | TGTGCCAGCAGCCCATCGGGACTAGGGAAGAATCAGCCCCAGCATTTT | CASSPSGLGKNQPQHF
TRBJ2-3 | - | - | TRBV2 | TGTGCCAGCACTAGCCCAGAGAGCACAGATACGCAGTATTTT | CASTSPESTDTQYF
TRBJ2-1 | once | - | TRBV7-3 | TGTGCCAGCAGCTTAACGAGAGGTAGCGCCCCCCCCTCTGCCTACAATGAGCAGTTCTTC | CASSLTRGSAPPSAYNEQFF
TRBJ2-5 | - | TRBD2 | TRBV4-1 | TGCGCCAGCAGCCAAGGACTAGCGGACCAAGAGACCCAGTACTTC | CASSQGLADQETQYF
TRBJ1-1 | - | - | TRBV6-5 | TGTGCCAGCGTAAAGGGGCGAGAAGCTTTCTTT | CASVKGREAFF
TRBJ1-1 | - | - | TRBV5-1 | TGCGCCAGCAGCCAACAGGATTGGGAGAACACTGAAGCTTTCTTT | CASSQQDWENTEAFF
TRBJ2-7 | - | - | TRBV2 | TGTGCCAGCAGTGAAACGGAGACTTTACCCTACGAGCAGTACTTC | CASSETETLPYEQYF
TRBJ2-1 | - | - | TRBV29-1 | TGCAGCGTTGCTATCGGGACATTCAATGAGCAGTTCTTC | CSVAIGTFNEQFF
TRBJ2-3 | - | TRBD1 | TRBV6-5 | TGTGCCAGCAGTCGGACAGGGAGCACAGATACGCAGTATTTT | CASSRTGSTDTQYF
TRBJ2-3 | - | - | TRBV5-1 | TGCGCCAGCAGCCTCATCCCCGGTCCCCCGAGCACAGATACGCAGTATTTT | CASSLIPGPPSTDTQYF
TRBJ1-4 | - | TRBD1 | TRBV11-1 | TGTGCCAGCAGCCGAGGGGACAGTGAAAAACTGTTTTTT | CASSRGDSEKLFF
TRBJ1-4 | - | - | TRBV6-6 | TGTGCCAGCAGGGCAAACCAGGGGAACTGGGAAAAACTGTTTTTT | CASRANQGNWEKLFF
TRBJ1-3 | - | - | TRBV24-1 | TGTGCCACCAGGGGCAGCTCTGGAAACACCATATATTTT | CATRGSSGNTIYF
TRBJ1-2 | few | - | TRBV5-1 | TGCGCCAGCAGCGTTGAAAGGCCCCTCGGGAGGACTGGAGGAGCTAACTATGGCTACACCTTC | CASSVERPLGRTGGANYGYTF
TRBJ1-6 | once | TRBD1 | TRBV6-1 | TGTGCCAGCAGTGAGGCAGGGGGTAATTCACCCCTCCACTTT | CASSEAGGNSPLHF
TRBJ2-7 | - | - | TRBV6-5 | TGTGCCAGTTCGATTTTGGGAGGATCCTACGAGCAGTACTTC | CASSILGGSYEQYF
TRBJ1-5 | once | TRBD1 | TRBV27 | TGTGCCAGCGGAAGGGACAGGGCCAATCAGCCCCAGCATTTT | CASGRDRANQPQHF
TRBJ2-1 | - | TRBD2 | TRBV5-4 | TGTGCCAGCAGCCGTACTAGCGGGGGGCAGCAGTTCTTC | CASSRTSGGQQFF
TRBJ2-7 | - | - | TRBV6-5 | TGTGCCAGCGTCAATCCGGGAGTCCCCTACGAGCAGTACTTC | CASVNPGVPYEQYF
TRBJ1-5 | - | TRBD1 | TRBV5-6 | TGTGCCAGCAGCTTAAGACAGGGATATAGCAATCAGCCCCAGCATTTT | CASSLRQGYSNQPQHF
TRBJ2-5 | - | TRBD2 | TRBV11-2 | TGTGCCAGCAGCATGGGACTAGCTGAGAGCGAGACCCAGTACTTC | CASSMGLAESETQYF
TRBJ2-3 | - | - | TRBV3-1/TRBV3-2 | TGTGCCAGCAGCCAAGGGGGGGCAGATACGCAGTATTTT | CASSQGGADTQYF
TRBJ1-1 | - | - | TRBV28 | TGTGCCAGCAGCAGGGAAGGCACTGAAGCTTTCTTT | CASSREGTEAFF
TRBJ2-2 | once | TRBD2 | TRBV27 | TGTGCCAGCAGTCTCCCCCCGGCGGGGGGGAACACCGGGGAGCTGTTTTTT | CASSLPPAGGNTGELFF
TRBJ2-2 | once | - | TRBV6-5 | TGTGCCAGCAGAACAGATTCGAACACCGGGGAGCTGTTTTTT | CASRTDSNTGELFF
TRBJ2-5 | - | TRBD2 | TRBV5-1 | TGCGCCAGCAGGACTAGCGGGGTCCAAGAGACCCAGTACTTC | CASRTSGVQETQYF
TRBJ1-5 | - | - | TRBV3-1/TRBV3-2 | TGTGCCAGCAGCCAAGCTGTGTGGCTGGAGCCCCAGCATTTT | CASSQAVWLEPQHF
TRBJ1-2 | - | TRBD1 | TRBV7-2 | TGTGCCAGCAGCCATCCGGGACAGGGTTATGGCTACACCTTC | CASSHPGQGYGYTF
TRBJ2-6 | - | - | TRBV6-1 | TGTGCCAGCAGTGATGGCAGGCCATCCGGGGCCAACGTCCTGACTTTC | CASSDGRPSGANVLTF
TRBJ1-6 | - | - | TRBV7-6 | TGTGCCAGCAGCTTAGAACAGGGCCGGGGACCCCTCCACTTT | CASSLEQGRGPLHF
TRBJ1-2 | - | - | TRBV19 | TGTGCCAGTAGCGGACAGAGGACTCCCTATGGCTACACCTTC | CASSGQRTPYGYTF
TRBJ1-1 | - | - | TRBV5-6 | TGTGCCAGCAGCTTCGGACAGTTGAACACTGAAGCTTTCTTT | CASSFGQLNTEAFF
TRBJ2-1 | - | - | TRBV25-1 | TGTGCCAGCAGATATTACAATGAGCAGTTCTTC | CASRYYNEQFF
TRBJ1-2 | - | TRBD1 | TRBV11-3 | TGTGCCAGCAGCTTAGACGGACAGGGGTATGGCTACACCTTC | CASSLDGQGYGYTF
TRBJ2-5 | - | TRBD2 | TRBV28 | TGTGCCAGCAGTTTTGGTGCTAGCGGGGGGTTCGGGACCCAGTACTTC | CASSFGASGGFGTQYF
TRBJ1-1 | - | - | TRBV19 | TGTGCCAGTAGTATGGAGGGACCCCCAACTTTCTTT | CASSMEGPPTFF
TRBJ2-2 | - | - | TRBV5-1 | TGCGCCAGCAGCCTATTGAACACCGGGGAGCTGTTTTTT | CASSLLNTGELFF
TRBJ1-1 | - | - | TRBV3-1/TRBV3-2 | TGTGCCAGCAGCCAGTGGGACAAGAACACTGAAGCTTTCTTT | CASSQWDKNTEAFF
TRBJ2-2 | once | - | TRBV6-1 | TGTGCCAGCAGTGAATGGACAGCCTCGAACACCGGGGAGCTGTTTTTT | CASSEWTASNTGELFF
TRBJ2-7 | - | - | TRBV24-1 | TGTGCCACCAGTGATAACGGGGAGCTCGGCGAGCAGTACTTC | CATSDNGELGEQYF